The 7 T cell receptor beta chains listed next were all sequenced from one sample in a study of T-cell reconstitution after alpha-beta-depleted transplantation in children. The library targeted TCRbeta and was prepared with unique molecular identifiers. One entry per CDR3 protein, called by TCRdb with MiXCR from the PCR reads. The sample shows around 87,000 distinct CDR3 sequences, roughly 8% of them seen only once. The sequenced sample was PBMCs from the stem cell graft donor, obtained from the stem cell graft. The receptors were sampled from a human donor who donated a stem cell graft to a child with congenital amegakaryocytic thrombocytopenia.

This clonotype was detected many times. CDR3 bases: TGTGCCAGCAGCCAAGAGGGTAGCGGGACCTACAATGAGCAGTTCTTC. Translated, it gives CASSQEGSGTYNEQFF. The rearrangement joins TRBV3-1 to TRBJ2-1, with 8 nucleotides matching TRBD2. Trimming removed 0 bases from V and 2 bases from J; junction bases left unmatched: 3. The germline gives CDR1 LGHDT, CDR2 YNNKEL (reference sequence). The CDR3 consists of 16 residues.

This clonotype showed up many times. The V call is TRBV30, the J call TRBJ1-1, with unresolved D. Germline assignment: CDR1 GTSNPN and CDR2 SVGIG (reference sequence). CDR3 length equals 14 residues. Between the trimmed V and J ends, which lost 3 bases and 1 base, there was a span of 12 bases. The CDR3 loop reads CAWRGLPGNTEAFF. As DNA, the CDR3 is TGTGCCTGGAGAGGTCTTCCGGGGAACACTGAAGCTTTCTTT.

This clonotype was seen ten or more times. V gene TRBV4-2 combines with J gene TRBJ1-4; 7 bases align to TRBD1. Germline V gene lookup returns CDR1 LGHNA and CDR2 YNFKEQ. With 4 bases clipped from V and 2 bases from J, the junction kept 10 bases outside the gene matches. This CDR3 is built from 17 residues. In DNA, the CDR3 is TGTGCCAGCAGCCTCTCAGGGGGGGATTCGACTAATGAAAAACTGTTTTTT. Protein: CASSLSGGDSTNEKLFF.

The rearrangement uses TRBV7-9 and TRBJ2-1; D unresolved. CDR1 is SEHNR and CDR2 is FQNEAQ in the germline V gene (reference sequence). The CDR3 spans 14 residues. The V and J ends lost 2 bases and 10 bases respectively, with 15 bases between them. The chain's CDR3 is CASSLTVWADEQFF. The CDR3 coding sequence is TGTGCCAGCAGCTTAACAGTGTGGGCGGACGAGCAGTTCTTC.

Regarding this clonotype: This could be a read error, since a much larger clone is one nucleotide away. The CDR3 protein is CVSSRPDNEQFF. CDR3 coding DNA: TGTGTCAGCAGCCGGCCGGACAATGAGCAGTTCTTC. The chain joins TRBV3-1 to TRBJ2-1; no definite D call. This CDR3 contains 12 residues. The germline V gene encodes CDR1 LGHDT and CDR2 YNNKEL (reference sequence).

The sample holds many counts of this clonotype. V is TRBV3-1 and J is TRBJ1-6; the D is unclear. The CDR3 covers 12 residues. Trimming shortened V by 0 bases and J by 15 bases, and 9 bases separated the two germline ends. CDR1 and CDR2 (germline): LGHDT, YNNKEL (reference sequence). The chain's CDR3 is CASSQDGYHLHF. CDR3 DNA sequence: TGTGCCAGCAGCCAAGATGGGTATCACCTCCACTTT.

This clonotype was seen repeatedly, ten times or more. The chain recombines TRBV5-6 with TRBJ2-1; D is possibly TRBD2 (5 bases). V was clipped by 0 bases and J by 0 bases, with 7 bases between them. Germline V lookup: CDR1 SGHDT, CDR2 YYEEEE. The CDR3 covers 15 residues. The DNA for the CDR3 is TGTGCCAGCAGCTTGGCGGGAAGCTCCTACAATGAGCAGTTCTTC. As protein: CASSLAGSSYNEQFF.